This T cell receptor (beta chain) emerged from a study of Ad26.COV2.S vaccination and SARS-CoV-2 variants. As for this clone: Its antigen is as yet unknown.

The CDR3 length is 17 residues. Germline V CDR1 and CDR2: LGHNT, FRNRAP. The V end lost 0 bases, the J end lost 5 bases, and 16 bases lay between the germline ends. Overall study findings and caveats: Vaccine recipients showed a spike-specific TCR breadth that was higher than in placebo recipients. Reportedly, spike-specific CD8+ and CD4+ T cell responses achieved substantial breadth once vaccination had taken place. Breadth of non-spike TCRs did not differ between vaccinees and placebo recipients.

The data were produced by immunoSEQ multiplex PCR, yet TCRdb's version contains in-frame clones alone and is incomplete. The sample includes hundreds of thousands of clones, about 91% seen only once; the top ten take 3.5% to 4.5%. This TCR derives from a human donor who had recovered from COVID-19. Sequences were derived from peripheral blood, sampled after recovery from COVID-19. V is TRBV12-5 and J is TRBJ2-2, with D perhaps assigned TRBD1 or TRBD2 (5 bases each). The CDR3 coding sequence is TGTGCTAGTGGTTTGGTTATCCGGGGCGCAAGGACCGGGGAGCTGTTTTTT. It codes for CASGLVIRGARTGELFF.